A single sample gave rise to the 32 T cell receptor beta chains below, sequenced in a study of blood T cell repertoires in COVID-19 (TCRdb year 2020). To prepare the library, the immunoSEQ multiplex PCR assay was applied. The table was pulled from immuneACCESS by TCRdb, which kept in-frame rearrangements only. Such tables lose some clones; where checked, under half of the loss comes from unresolved V genes, and the rest has no known cause. This sample lists 81,000 or so clones; around 89% were detected once. The leading ten clones occupy around 10% of the sample. Sequenced material: peripheral blood. These receptors were obtained from a man in his sixties or seventies with active or convalescent COVID-19.

This clone was seen just once. The rearrangement links TRBV19 to TRBJ2-1; 8 positions agree with TRBD1. In germline, CDR1 is LNHDA, CDR2 SQIVND (reference sequence). Trimming at V came to 3 bases and at J to 15 bases, leaving 13 bases not matched to a gene. This CDR3 comprises 14 residues. In DNA form, the CDR3 reads TGTGCCAGTAGTATTGGGGCGAGGGCAGGGGGCTTGTTCTTC. Its translation is CASSIGARAGGLFF.

V is TRBV2 and J is TRBJ1-5, with D hard to call. The CDR3 contains 14 residues. Germline lookup yields CDR1 SNHLY and CDR2 FYNNEI. Trimming removed 6 bases from V and 1 base from J, with 10 bases in between. CDR3 amino acids: CASRDDTSNQPQHF. In DNA form, the CDR3 reads TGTGCCAGCAGAGACGACACAAGCAATCAGCCCCAGCATTTT.

The V gene is TRBV9, the J gene TRBJ2-3, with 10 bases aligning to TRBD2. In germline, CDR1 is SGDLS, CDR2 YYNGEE. This CDR3 contains 16 residues. Germline trimming cut 7 bases from V and 2 bases from J; bases unmatched to any gene: 10. CDR3 loop: CASGKSGGGPTDTQYF. CDR3 nucleotide sequence: TGTGCCAGCGGGAAGAGCGGGGGGGGCCCCACAGATACGCAGTATTTT.

This rearrangement joins TRBV6-2 or TRBV6-3 to TRBJ2-3; maybe TRBD2 (6 bases). The CDR3 runs to 12 residues. V dropped 6 bases and J dropped 6 bases, with 10 bases sitting between them. Germline V gene lookup returns CDR1 MNHEY and CDR2 SVGEGT. In DNA, the CDR3 is TGTGCCAGCAGCCGCCGGGAGGATACGCAGTATTTT. Its protein product is CASSRREDTQYF.

The genes are TRBV4-3 and TRBJ1-1, with D maybe TRBD1 (6 bases). CDR3 length: 15 amino acids. Between the trimmed V and J ends, which lost 1 base and 4 bases, there was a span of 13 bases. The germline CDR1 and CDR2 sequences are LGHNA and YSLEER. This CDR3 is CASSQVWGPPTEAFF. The CDR3 bases are TGCGCCAGCAGCCAAGTTTGGGGGCCTCCCACTGAAGCTTTCTTT.

J is TRBJ2-1 and V is TRBV27, with a tentative D call TRBD2 (6 bases). The V end lost 7 bases, the J end lost 3 bases, and 13 bases lay between the germline ends. The CDR3 spans 14 residues. Germline CDR1 reads MNHEY; CDR2 reads SMNVEV (reference sequence). The CDR3 loop is CASTLSGSYNEQFF. The CDR3 DNA is TGTGCCAGCACCCTCTCCGGGAGCTACAATGAGCAGTTCTTC.

The gene calls are TRBV3-1 (or the pseudogene TRBV3-2) and TRBJ1-1, with no clear D. The germline CDR1 and CDR2 sequences are LGHDT and YNNKEL (reference sequence). V was shortened by 2 bases and J by 3 bases, with 7 bases between the two germline ends. The CDR3 has 13 residues. CDR3: CASSQNSYTEAFF. The CDR3 DNA sequence: TGTGCCAGCAGCCAAAACAGCTACACTGAAGCTTTCTTT.

This chain connects TRBV5-1 to TRBJ2-2; 7 bases agree with TRBD1. J was trimmed by 10 bases and V by 3 bases; bases with no gene match: 12. The CDR3 length is 15 residues. The V gene's germline CDR1 is SGHRS and CDR2 YFSETQ. CDR3 DNA sequence: TGCGCCAGCAGCTCCCGACAGGGAAAGCTCCTGGAGCTGTTTTTT. It encodes CASSSRQGKLLELFF.

This sequence joins TRBV2 and TRBJ1-3; D is undetermined. Trimming shortened V by 7 bases and J by 1 base, and 17 bases separated the two germline ends. The germline V gene encodes CDR1 SNHLY and CDR2 FYNNEI. This CDR3 has 16 residues. This CDR3 reads CASTFKHSLSGNTIYF. The CDR3 DNA is TGTGCCAGCACTTTTAAGCACAGTTTGTCTGGAAACACCATATATTTT. Filled out from reference TRBV2 and TRBJ1-3, the complete variable domain reads EPEVTQTPSHQVTQMGQEVILRCVPISNHLYFYWYRQILGQKVEFLVSFYNNEISEKSEIFDDQFSVERPDGSNFTLKIRSTKLEDSAMYFCASTFKHSLSGNTIYFGEGSWLTVV.

The CDR3 sequence is CASSLGQVINEKLFF. The CDR3 region has the DNA TGTGCCAGCAGTTTGGGACAGGTCATTAATGAAAAACTGTTTTTT. This chain uses TRBV28 with TRBJ1-4; 8 nucleotides align to TRBD1. The ends lost 3 bases at V and 4 bases at J; junction bases unmatched: 4. Germline V gene sequence: CDR1 MDHEN, CDR2 SYDVKM. This CDR3 is 15 amino acids long.

V usage is TRBV30 and J usage is TRBJ1-1; maybe TRBD1 (5 bases). The CDR3 spans 14 residues. V gave up 4 bases and J gave up 0 bases, with 12 bases separating them. Germline values: CDR1 GTSNPN, CDR2 SVGIG (reference sequence). CDR3 loop: CAWKDRQLNTEAFF. The DNA for the CDR3 is TGTGCCTGGAAGGACCGACAGCTGAACACTGAAGCTTTCTTT.

In its sample, this clone was seen once. The chain recombines TRBV15 with TRBJ2-5; D possibly corresponds to TRBD1 (5 bases). CDR1 is LNHNV, CDR2 YYDKDF, per germline (reference sequence). The CDR3 sequence is 13 residues long. Trimming removed 1 base at V and 5 bases at J, with 8 bases between. The CDR3 bases are TGTGCCACCAGCAGAGGTGCAGGGGAGACCCAGTACTTC. It is translated as CATSRGAGETQYF.

This rearrangement joins TRBV19 to TRBJ1-5, with TRBD1 matching over 10 bases. The CDR3 totals 15 residues. The ends lost 5 bases at V and 4 bases at J; junction bases unmatched: 5. CDR1 LNHDA and CDR2 SQIVND come from the germline V gene (reference sequence). The CDR3 nucleotides read TGTGCCAGTAGTGTACCGGGACAGGGGAATCAGCCCCAGCATTTT. Residues: CASSVPGQGNQPQHF.

The rearrangement uses TRBV5-4 and TRBJ2-2, with a weak D call TRBD1 (6 bases). The germline gives CDR1 SGHNT, CDR2 YYREEE (reference sequence). The length of the CDR3 is 15 residues. V gave up 0 bases and J gave up 7 bases, with 13 bases separating them. CDR3 coding DNA: TGTGCCAGCAGCTTGGGCGGGCAGGGGAACGGGGAGCTGTTTTTT. This gives the protein CASSLGGQGNGELFF.

The chain combines TRBV6-5 with TRBJ2-7; possibly TRBD1 for D (6 bases). The germline V gene encodes CDR1 MNHEY and CDR2 SVGAGI. The germline V and J ends were trimmed by 0 bases and 5 bases, with 14 bases remaining between them. The length of the CDR3 is 15 residues. CDR3 protein: CASSYSMRGYHEQYF. In nucleotides, the CDR3 is TGTGCCAGCAGTTACTCGATGAGGGGGTACCACGAGCAGTACTTC.

The CDR3 is CASSLDRGADTQYF. The CDR3 DNA sequence: TGTGCCAGCAGCTTGGACAGGGGGGCAGATACGCAGTATTTT. The V and J genes are TRBV5-4 and TRBJ2-3, with 8 bases fitting TRBD1. Germline assignment: CDR1 SGHNT and CDR2 YYREEE (reference sequence). V lost 0 bases, J lost 4 bases, and 1 base stayed unmatched. This CDR3 has 14 amino acids.

The V and J genes are TRBV5-4 and TRBJ2-5; 15 bases agree with TRBD2. This CDR3 comprises 16 residues. The germline gives CDR1 SGHNT, CDR2 YYREEE (reference sequence). V lost 4 bases and J lost 5; bases outside the gene matches: 6. CDR3 coding DNA: TGTGCCAGCAGCACCGGACTAGCGGGGGGGGCGGAGACCCAGTACTTC. Translated: CASSTGLAGGAETQYF. Full variable domain (outside the CDR3, taken from reference TRBV5-4 and TRBJ2-5): ETGVTQSPTHLIKTRGQQVTLRCSSQSGHNTVSWYQQALGQGPQFIFQYYREEENGRGNFPPRFSGLQFPNYSSELNVNALELDDSALYLCASSTGLAGGAETQYFGPGTRLLVL.

The chain couples TRBV5-1 to TRBJ1-1; 9 bases align to TRBD1. The J segment lost 0 bases and the V segment lost 6 bases, leaving 6 bases of the junction unmatched. The CDR3 totals 15 residues. Germline V gene lookup returns CDR1 SGHRS and CDR2 YFSETQ. CDR3 loop: CASTLQGAVNTEAFF. CDR3 nucleotides: TGCGCCAGCACCCTACAGGGGGCGGTGAACACTGAAGCTTTCTTT.

This chain joins TRBV18 and TRBJ1-6; a possible D gene is TRBD1 (5 bases). Germline V lookup: CDR1 KGHSH, CDR2 LQKENI. The germline V and J ends were trimmed by 6 bases and 9 bases, with 21 bases remaining between them. This CDR3 has 16 residues. The CDR3 region is CASSRTNLGGGSPLHF. The CDR3 DNA reads TGTGCCAGCTCCCGGACCAATCTCGGGGGGGGTTCACCCCTCCACTTT.

The chain couples TRBV2 to TRBJ2-5; 9 bases line up with TRBD1. The CDR3 sequence is 15 residues long. Germline assignment: CDR1 SNHLY and CDR2 FYNNEI. V lost 6 bases and J lost 5; bases outside the gene matches: 10. The CDR3 is CASSPQQGAGETQYF. The CDR3, as DNA: TGTGCCAGCAGCCCCCAACAGGGGGCGGGGGAGACCCAGTACTTC.

The chain uses TRBV6-5 and TRBJ2-3; D remains unclear. V lost 6 bases and J lost 6, with 19 bases in between. Germline assignment: CDR1 MNHEY and CDR2 SVGAGI. The CDR3 extends over 15 amino acids. CDR3 residues: CASSLGPRPTDTQYF. The CDR3, as DNA: TGTGCCAGCAGCCTGGGCCCAAGGCCCACCGATACGCAGTATTTT.

The CDR3 here is CASRGLAGTGELFF. The CDR3 nucleotides read TGTGCCAGCCGGGGACTAGCGGGGACCGGGGAGCTGTTTTTT. This chain uses TRBV2 with TRBJ2-2; 13 bases match TRBD2. Germline V gene lookup returns CDR1 SNHLY and CDR2 FYNNEI. The CDR3 runs to 14 residues. V trimming: 8 bases; J trimming: 5 bases; junction bases outside the gene matches: 2.

This clone turned up a few times. V gene TRBV13 combines with J gene TRBJ1-2; no definite D call. Trimming stripped 4 bases from V and 4 bases from J, with 19 bases between. The CDR3 spans 16 residues. Germline V gives CDR1 PRHDT, CDR2 FYEKMQ (reference sequence). As DNA, the CDR3 is TGTGCCAGCAGCTCCACCTCCGTGGAGGGATCCTATGGCTACACCTTC. Encoded protein: CASSSTSVEGSYGYTF.

J is TRBJ2-7 and V is TRBV11-3; perhaps TRBD2 as D (6 bases). Trimming removed 5 bases from V and 4 bases from J, with 12 bases in between. The germline V gene encodes CDR1 SGHNT and CDR2 YENEEA. This CDR3 is built from 13 residues. CDR3 sequence (DNA): TGTGCCAGCAGCGGCGGGAATCCATACGAGCAGTACTTC. Protein: CASSGGNPYEQYF.

V gene TRBV30 combines with J gene TRBJ1-1, with 8 bases matching TRBD1. The CDR3 has 14 amino acids. Germline CDR1 and CDR2: GTSNPN and SVGIG (reference sequence). The junction had 8 bases not matched to a gene; V was cut back by 3 bases and J by 5 bases. The CDR3 loop is CAWSARTGRTEAFF. The CDR3 bases are TGTGCCTGGAGCGCGAGGACAGGGAGAACTGAAGCTTTCTTT. Variable domain in full (rest from reference TRBV30 and TRBJ1-1): SQTIHQWPATLVQPVGSPLSLECTVEGTSNPNLYWYRQAAGRGLQLLFYSVGIGQISSEVPQNLSASRPQDRQFILSSKKLLLSDSGFYLCAWSARTGRTEAFFGQGTRLTVV.

V usage is TRBV5-1 and J usage is TRBJ1-1; D is possibly TRBD1 (5 bases). V was clipped by 0 bases and J by 0 bases, with 15 bases between them. The CDR3 is 17 amino acids. Germline CDR1 and CDR2: SGHRS and YFSETQ. CDR3 nucleotide sequence: TGCGCCAGCAGCTTGGGGCAGATAGCGGGGCTGAACACTGAAGCTTTCTTT. It yields the protein CASSLGQIAGLNTEAFF.

In its sample, this clone ranks as medium-sized (0.01 to 0.1%). The V and J genes are TRBV4-2 and TRBJ2-5; 7 bases line up with TRBD1. The CDR3 runs 15 residues. Looked up from germline, CDR1 is LGHNA and CDR2 is YNFKEQ. J was trimmed by 3 bases and V by 3 bases; bases with no gene match: 7. CDR3: CASSQEDRNEETQYF. DNA of the CDR3: TGTGCCAGCAGCCAGGAGGACAGGAATGAAGAGACCCAGTACTTC.

V is TRBV30 and J is TRBJ2-1; the D is unclear. Per germline, CDR1 GTSNPN and CDR2 SVGIG (reference sequence). V was pared by 2 bases and J by 9 bases, with 8 bases between. The CDR3 has 11 residues. The CDR3 DNA is TGTGCCTGGAGTTCGAACGGTGAGCAGTTCTTC. Translated: CAWSSNGEQFF.

The chain employs TRBV30 and TRBJ1-1, with D perhaps TRBD1 (5 bases). The length of the CDR3 is 14 residues. V lost 0 bases and J lost 0, with 8 bases in between. Germline CDR1 GTSNPN, CDR2 SVGIG (reference sequence). The CDR3, as DNA: TGTGCCTGGAGTGTTCAGGGATTGAACACTGAAGCTTTCTTT. Translating gives CAWSVQGLNTEAFF.

This chain joins TRBV3-1 (or the pseudogene TRBV3-2) and TRBJ2-1; D gene uncertain. This CDR3 has 12 amino acids. CDR1 is LGHDT, CDR2 YNNKEL, per germline (reference sequence). V dropped 4 bases and J dropped 7 bases, with 8 bases sitting between them. Here the CDR3 reads CASSPRVNEQFF. Written as DNA, the CDR3 is TGTGCCAGCAGCCCTCGGGTGAATGAGCAGTTCTTC.

This sequence joins TRBV29-1 and TRBJ1-5; D is unclear. Germline lookup yields CDR1 SQVTM and CDR2 ANQGSEA. The CDR3 loop spans 14 amino acids. The CDR3 sequence: CNRVSVYSNQPQHF. Written as DNA, the CDR3 is TGCAACCGCGTGTCGGTGTATAGCAATCAGCCCCAGCATTTT.

This chain links TRBV30 with TRBJ2-5, with D possibly matching TRBD2 (6 bases). Germline lookup yields CDR1 GTSNPN and CDR2 SVGIG (reference sequence). The CDR3 has 14 amino acids. V was trimmed by 5 bases and J by 5 bases, leaving 18 bases between them. The CDR3 DNA reads as TGTGCCTGGGGAGCTAGCGAGGGTGTCGAGACCCAGTACTTC. Residues: CAWGASEGVETQYF.